This T cell receptor (beta chain) was observed in a study of tumor-infiltrating lymphocytes in primary liver carcinoma. About the study: Stage T1-T3 N0M0 and a size of about 4 to 10 cm characterized the tumors.

The template, roughly 550 ng total RNA, yielded TCR beta cDNA made with a constant-region primer. Three nested multiplex PCR rounds, a slightly modified ARM-PCR method, built the TCR beta libraries. TCRdb re-called the multiplex PCR reads with MiXCR, one entry per CDR3 protein. The repertoire consists of 45,000 to 65,000 distinct CDR3 sequences, with around 82% occurring once and the leading ten covering around a quarter. Starting material for RNA and DNA co-extraction consisted of about 17-32 mg of unsorted bulk tissue. With regard to this clonotype: The germline gene is not matched at one end of the junction; a read error may be the cause.

Material for sequencing was liver tumor tissue from sampling region 5. Subset: tumor region T5, tumor centre. The sequence came from a middle-aged man with primary liver carcinoma and hepatitis B virus infection.

The CDR3 region has the DNA TGTGCCAACAGCCCCCGACAGGACATCTCCTATGAGCAGTACTTC. Translated, it gives CANSPRQDISYEQYF. V gene TRBV7-8 combines with J gene TRBJ2-7; maybe TRBD1 (6 bases). CDR3 length: 15 amino acids. CDR1 is SGHVS and CDR2 is FQNEAQ in the germline V gene.